One and the same sample provided the 18 T cell receptor beta chains below, sequenced in a study of blood T cell repertoires in COVID-19. Assay: immunoSEQ multiplex PCR; the TCRdb copy retains only in-frame clones and omits some. The sample includes some 66,000 clones, 91% of them seen just once. Sequencing input: peripheral blood. These receptors originate from a human donor in a cohort sampled during active COVID-19.

This sequence joins TRBV5-1 and TRBJ1-4, with D maybe TRBD1 (6 bases). The CDR3 is made up of 16 amino acids. V lost 4 bases to trimming and J lost 3 bases, with 16 bases between them. Germline assignment: CDR1 SGHRS and CDR2 YFSETQ. DNA of the CDR3: TGCGCCAGCAGCCCTGGCGGGGGGGCACCTAATGAAAAACTGTTTTTT. It specifies CASSPGGGAPNEKLFF.

The sample holds a few counts of this clone. The chain couples TRBV6-1 to TRBJ1-5; D gene uncertain. Trimming removed 2 bases at V and 5 bases at J, with 10 bases between. Germline CDR1 reads MNHNS; CDR2 reads SASEGT. This CDR3 is 14 amino acids long. CDR3 sequence: CASSERRVYQPQHF. For the CDR3, the DNA is TGTGCCAGCAGTGAAAGGAGGGTTTATCAGCCCCAGCATTTT.

V is TRBV10-3 and J is TRBJ2-7, with D maybe TRBD1 (5 bases). Germline CDR1 is ENHRY and CDR2 is SYGVKD. CDR3 length equals 14 residues. Between the trimmed V and J ends, which lost 3 bases and 0 bases, there was a span of 9 bases. The CDR3 sequence is CAISDRVSSYEQYF. DNA for the CDR3: TGTGCCATCAGTGACAGGGTCTCCTCCTACGAGCAGTACTTC.

The V gene is TRBV2, the J gene TRBJ1-3; unclear D gene. CDR3 size: 13 residues. Trimming pared 8 bases from V and 4 bases from J, leaving 12 bases between. The germline CDR1 and CDR2 sequences are SNHLY and FYNNEI. The CDR3 spells CASLSAGGNTIYF. CDR3 coding DNA: TGTGCCAGCCTTTCCGCCGGGGGAAACACCATATATTTT.

V and J are TRBV7-2 and TRBJ2-7, with 9 bases matching TRBD1. This CDR3 has 17 residues. V lost 3 bases to trimming and J lost 4 bases; unmatched junction nucleotides: 13. Germline V gives CDR1 SGHTA, CDR2 FQGNSA. CDR3 nucleotide sequence: TGTGCCAGCAGCTTTAAAGGGGGAGGACAGGGGAGTTACGAGCAGTACTTC. Encoded protein: CASSFKGGGQGSYEQYF.

This chain links TRBV7-2 with TRBJ2-7, with 7 bases aligning to TRBD2. The CDR3 has 14 amino acids. Trimming at V came to 3 bases and at J to 1 base, leaving 3 bases not matched to a gene. Per the germline V gene, CDR1 is SGHTA and CDR2 is FQGNSA. In DNA, the CDR3 is TGTGCCAGCAGCTTCGGCGGGAGTTCCTACGAGCAGTACTTC. Protein: CASSFGGSSYEQYF.

This clone has a single count. The DNA for the CDR3 is TGTGCCAGCAGCTTAGGGGGACTAGGGGAAGAGACCCAGTACTTC. Amino acids: CASSLGGLGEETQYF. This chain links TRBV7-2 with TRBJ2-5; TRBD2 matches at 8 bases. J lost 3 bases, V lost 1 base, and 4 bases had no gene match. The CDR3 covers 15 residues. Germline-derived CDR1 and CDR2 are SGHTA and FQGNSA.

This clone came up once. V is TRBV11-2 and J is TRBJ2-1; 8 positions match TRBD1. V shed 0 bases, J shed 7 bases, and the junction held 11 bases outside the gene matches. CDR1 is SGHAT and CDR2 is FQNNGV in the germline V gene. The CDR3 has 17 residues. The CDR3 coding sequence is TGTGCCAGCAGCTTAGATCTCGGCAGGGGGCCGTTGAATGAGCAGTTCTTC. Residues: CASSLDLGRGPLNEQFF.

The gene calls are TRBV5-1 and TRBJ2-5; tentative D call: TRBD1 (5 bases). The length of the CDR3 is 13 residues. The V gene's germline CDR1 is SGHRS and CDR2 YFSETQ. Trimming took 2 bases from V and 2 from J, leaving 7 bases between them. CDR3 loop: CASSLQVQETQYF. CDR3 bases: TGCGCCAGCAGCTTACAGGTTCAAGAGACCCAGTACTTC. Full variable domain (outside the CDR3, taken from reference TRBV5-1 and TRBJ2-5): KAGVTQTPRYLIKTRGQQVTLSCSPISGHRSVSWYQQTPGQGLQFLFEYFSETQRNKGNFPGRFSGRQFSNSRSEMNVSTLELGDSALYLCASSLQVQETQYFGPGTRLLVL.

J is TRBJ2-7 and V is TRBV7-9; maybe TRBD1 (5 bases). Trimming removed 1 base at V and 5 bases at J, with 15 bases between. This CDR3 spans 15 amino acids. The germline V gene has CDR1 SEHNR and CDR2 FQNEAQ (reference sequence). CDR3 in DNA: TGTGCCAGCAGCTTAGGTGTAGGGGCACCCGACGAGCAGTACTTC. It yields the protein CASSLGVGAPDEQYF.

This sequence joins TRBV4-2 and TRBJ1-4, with D perhaps matching TRBD1 (6 bases). CDR1 LGHNA and CDR2 YNFKEQ come from the germline V gene. V dropped 2 bases and J dropped 7 bases, with 14 bases sitting between them. The CDR3 spans 15 residues. The CDR3 sequence: CASSQNLDSGEKLFF. The CDR3 coding sequence is TGTGCCAGCAGCCAAAACCTGGACAGCGGTGAAAAACTGTTTTTT.

This chain uses TRBV7-6 with TRBJ2-1, with 13 bases matching TRBD2. CDR3 length: 20 amino acids. In germline, CDR1 is SGHVS, CDR2 FNYEAQ. Losses at the gene ends were 5 bases for V and 0 bases for J; bases not matched to a gene: 13. The CDR3 protein is CASSLWATSGGTTSYNEQFF. The CDR3 DNA reads as TGTGCCAGCAGCCTATGGGCGACTAGCGGGGGGACCACCTCCTACAATGAGCAGTTCTTC. The full variable domain, rest sourced from reference TRBV7-6 and TRBJ2-1, is GAGVSQSPRYKVTKRGQDVALRCDPISGHVSLYWYRQALGQGPEFLTYFNYEAQQDKSGLPNDRFSAERPEGSISTLTIQRTEQRDSAMYRCASSLWATSGGTTSYNEQFFGPGTRLTVL.

The chain recombines TRBV19 with TRBJ1-2, with 8 bases identical to TRBD1. The germline V gene has CDR1 LNHDA and CDR2 SQIVND (reference sequence). The CDR3 sequence is 13 residues long. V lost 4 bases to trimming and J lost 5 bases; unmatched junction nucleotides: 3. The CDR3 is CASSTRTGYGYTF. Written as DNA, the CDR3 is TGTGCCAGTAGTACCCGGACAGGGTATGGCTACACCTTC.

This chain uses TRBV28 with TRBJ1-2, with D tentatively TRBD1 (6 bases). The CDR3 has 15 residues. CDR1 and CDR2 (germline): MDHEN, SYDVKM. V lost 5 bases and J lost 2, with 15 bases in between. The CDR3 DNA sequence: TGTGCCAGCAGTACACCGGGACAAGGGAACTATGGCTACACCTTC. Translating gives CASSTPGQGNYGYTF.

The chain has TRBV5-4 and TRBJ2-5; D is perhaps TRBD1 (6 bases). V lost 4 bases and J lost 3, with 16 bases in between. The germline V gene encodes CDR1 SGHNT and CDR2 YYREEE (reference sequence). The CDR3 is made up of 15 amino acids. CDR3 sequence (DNA): TGTGCCAGCAGCCCGTACGGGGCAGGGGAAGAGACCCAGTACTTC. Translation gives CASSPYGAGEETQYF. The whole variable domain, filled in from reference TRBV5-4 and TRBJ2-5, reads ETGVTQSPTHLIKTRGQQVTLRCSSQSGHNTVSWYQQALGQGPQFIFQYYREEENGRGNFPPRFSGLQFPNYSSELNVNALELDDSALYLCASSPYGAGEETQYFGPGTRLLVL.

This clone appeared a single time. The chain uses TRBV4-3 and TRBJ2-2, with a tentative D call TRBD1 (6 bases). The germline gives CDR1 LGHNA, CDR2 YSLEER. This CDR3 comprises 15 residues. The V end lost 5 bases, the J end lost 5 bases, and 15 bases lay between the germline ends. CDR3 nucleotides: TGCGCCAGCAGCTGGAGACAGGACCCAACCGGGGAGCTGTTTTTT. Protein product: CASSWRQDPTGELFF.

The chain couples TRBV7-3 to TRBJ2-5; a weak D match, TRBD1 (5 bases). V was clipped by 5 bases and J by 5 bases, with 15 bases between them. Germline V CDR1 and CDR2: SGHTA, FQGTGA. There are 14 residues in the CDR3. The CDR3 DNA is TGTGCCAGCAGCCCAAGGCAGGGTCTGGAGACCCAGTACTTC. Translating gives CASSPRQGLETQYF.

The CDR3 coding sequence is TGTGCTAGTGGACAGGGGTGGAACACTGAAGCTTTCTTT. Translating it yields CASGQGWNTEAFF. The chain has TRBV12-5 and TRBJ1-1, with 7 bases identical to TRBD1. V lost 6 bases, J lost 1 base, and 2 bases stayed unmatched. Per the germline V gene, CDR1 is LGHNT and CDR2 is FRNRAP. The CDR3 extends over 13 amino acids.